These 2 T cell receptor beta chains originate from one sample sequenced in a study of CD8+CD57+ T cells in acquired aplastic anemia (dated by TCRdb to between 2018 and 2020). The sequencer listed for this sample is Illumina HiSeq 2000. TCR beta VDJ combination and CDR3 sequence profiling used genomic DNA as the template. The raw public data were reprocessed by TCRdb itself: fastp quality trimming at Q25, MiXCR clonotype calling, in-frame beta chains only. Entries that share a CDR3 protein sequence are merged under the most common genes and DNA. In all, the sample holds about 110,000 distinct CDR3 sequences, and 51% of those were seen once. The ten largest clones capture 30% to 40% of the sample. The source material was sorted CD4+, CD8+, or CD8+CD57+ T cells (not recorded which) from PBMCs. These receptors were taken from a human donor in good health, serving as a control.

There are many counts of this clonotype. The rearrangement links TRBV5-8 to TRBJ2-1, with D perhaps matching TRBD2 (6 bases). CDR3 length equals 14 residues. In germline, CDR1 is SGHTS, CDR2 YDEGEE. The V end lost 0 bases, the J end lost 4 bases, and 8 bases lay between the germline ends. Here the CDR3 reads CASSLGDSYNEQFF. The CDR3 coding sequence is TGTGCCAGCAGCTTGGGGGACTCTTACAATGAGCAGTTCTTC.

This clonotype was detected many times. This rearrangement joins TRBV7-8 to TRBJ2-1; 11 nucleotides align to TRBD2. V gave up 4 bases and J gave up 8 bases; unmatched junction bases: 4. The CDR3 runs 14 residues. Germline V gene data show CDR1 as SGHVS and CDR2 as FQNEAQ. CDR3 bases: TGTGCCAGCAGCTCTAGCGGGGGGCTTCATGAGCAGTTCTTC. Its protein is CASSSSGGLHEQFF.